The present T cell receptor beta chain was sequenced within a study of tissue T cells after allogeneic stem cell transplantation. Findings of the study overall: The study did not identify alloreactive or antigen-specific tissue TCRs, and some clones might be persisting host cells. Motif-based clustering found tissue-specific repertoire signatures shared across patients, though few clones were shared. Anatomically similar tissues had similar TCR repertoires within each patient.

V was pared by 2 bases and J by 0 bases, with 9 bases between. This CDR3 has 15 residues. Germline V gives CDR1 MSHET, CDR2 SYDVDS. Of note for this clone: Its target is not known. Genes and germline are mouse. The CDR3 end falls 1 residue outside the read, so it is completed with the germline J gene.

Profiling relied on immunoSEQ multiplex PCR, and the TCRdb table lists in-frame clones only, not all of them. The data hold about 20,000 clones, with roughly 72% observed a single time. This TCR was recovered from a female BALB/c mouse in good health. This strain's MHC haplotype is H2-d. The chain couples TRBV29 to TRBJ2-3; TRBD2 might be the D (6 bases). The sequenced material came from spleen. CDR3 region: CASSLGTSSAETLYF. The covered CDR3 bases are TGTGCTAGCAGTTTAGGGACTTCTAGTGCAGAAACGCTGTAT. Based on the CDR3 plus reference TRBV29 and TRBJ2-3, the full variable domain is DMKVTQMPRYLIKRMGENVLLECGQDMSHETMYWYRQDPGLGLQLIYISYDVDSNSEGDIPKGYRVSRKKREHFSLILDSAKTNQTSVYFCASSLGTSSAETLYFGSGTRLTVL.